This TCR beta chain was profiled in a study of blood T cell repertoires in COVID-19. Background on the study: Both acute and convalescent COVID-19 samples were obtained from the United States, Italy and Spain.

Repertoires were generated with immunoSEQ multiplex PCR, while TCRdb's copy carries only in-frame clones and drops some. Of roughly 13,000 clones in the sample, 80% to 90% are singletons; the top ten hold 2.5% to 3.5%. V shed 3 bases, J shed 15 bases, and the junction held 13 bases outside the gene matches. This CDR3 contains 15 residues. The V gene's germline CDR1 is MDHEN and CDR2 SYDVKM. The receptor's source is a human donor in a cohort sampled during active COVID-19. Sequencing was performed on peripheral blood. J is TRBJ1-4 and V is TRBV28, with 10 bases matching TRBD1. The CDR3 nucleotides are TGTGCCAGCAGTTTTTCCCGGGACAGGGGTAACTTGGTGTTTTTT. This gives the protein CASSFSRDRGNLVFF.